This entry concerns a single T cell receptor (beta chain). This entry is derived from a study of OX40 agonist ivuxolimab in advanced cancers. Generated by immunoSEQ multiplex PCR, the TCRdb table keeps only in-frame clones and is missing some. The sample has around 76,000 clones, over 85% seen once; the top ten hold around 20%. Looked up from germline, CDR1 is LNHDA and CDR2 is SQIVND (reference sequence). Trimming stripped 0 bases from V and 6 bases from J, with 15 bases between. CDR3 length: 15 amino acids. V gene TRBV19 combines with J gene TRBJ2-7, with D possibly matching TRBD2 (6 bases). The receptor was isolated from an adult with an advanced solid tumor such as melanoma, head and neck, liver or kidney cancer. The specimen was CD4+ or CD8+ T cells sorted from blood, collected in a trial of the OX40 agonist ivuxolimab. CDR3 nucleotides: TGTGCCAGTAGTATAGACGTAGTCGGAGCGGGCGAGCAGTACTTC. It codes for CASSIDVVGAGEQYF. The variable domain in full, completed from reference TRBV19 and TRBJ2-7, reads DGGITQSPKYLFRKEGQNVTLSCEQNLNHDAMYWYRQDPGQGLRLIYYSQIVNDFQKGDIAEGYSVSREKKESFPLTVTSAQKNPTAFYLCASSIDVVGAGEQYFGPGTRLTVT.